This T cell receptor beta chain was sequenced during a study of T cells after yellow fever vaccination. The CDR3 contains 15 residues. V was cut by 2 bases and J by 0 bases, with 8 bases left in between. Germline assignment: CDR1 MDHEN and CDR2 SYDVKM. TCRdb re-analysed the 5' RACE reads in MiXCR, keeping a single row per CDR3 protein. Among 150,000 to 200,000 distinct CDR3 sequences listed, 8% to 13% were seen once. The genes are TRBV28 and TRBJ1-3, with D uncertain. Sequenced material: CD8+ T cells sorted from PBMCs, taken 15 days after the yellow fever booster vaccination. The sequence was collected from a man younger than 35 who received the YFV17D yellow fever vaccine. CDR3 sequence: CASSLETGSGNTIYF. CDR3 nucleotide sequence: TGTGCCAGCAGTTTAGAGACGGGCTCTGGAAACACCATATATTTT.